This record looks at one TCR beta chain sequence and its context. In the authors' methods: The authors estimated nucleated cell counts from reference gene primer amplification. Libraries were prepared by immunoSEQ multiplex PCR; TCRdb keeps only in-frame clonotypes and omits some of them. V and J calls and clone size follow that table, whereas D and trimming were derived from the DNA. Here the sample spans fewer than 200,000 clones, approximately 84% being singletons. This entry is derived from a study of blood T cell repertoires in COVID-19. Study overall: The study drew acute and convalescent COVID-19 samples from the United States, Italy and Spain.

CDR3 size: 16 residues. In germline, CDR1 is LGHNA, CDR2 YNFKEQ. Trimming cost V 4 bases and J 0 bases, with 13 bases left between them. Specimen: peripheral blood. This chain links TRBV4-2 with TRBJ1-3; D gene uncertain. The sequence was obtained from a man in his forties who had recovered from COVID-19. CDR3 sequence: CASSPDPQSSGNTIYF. For the CDR3, the DNA is TGTGCCAGCAGCCCCGATCCACAGAGCTCTGGAAACACCATATATTTT.